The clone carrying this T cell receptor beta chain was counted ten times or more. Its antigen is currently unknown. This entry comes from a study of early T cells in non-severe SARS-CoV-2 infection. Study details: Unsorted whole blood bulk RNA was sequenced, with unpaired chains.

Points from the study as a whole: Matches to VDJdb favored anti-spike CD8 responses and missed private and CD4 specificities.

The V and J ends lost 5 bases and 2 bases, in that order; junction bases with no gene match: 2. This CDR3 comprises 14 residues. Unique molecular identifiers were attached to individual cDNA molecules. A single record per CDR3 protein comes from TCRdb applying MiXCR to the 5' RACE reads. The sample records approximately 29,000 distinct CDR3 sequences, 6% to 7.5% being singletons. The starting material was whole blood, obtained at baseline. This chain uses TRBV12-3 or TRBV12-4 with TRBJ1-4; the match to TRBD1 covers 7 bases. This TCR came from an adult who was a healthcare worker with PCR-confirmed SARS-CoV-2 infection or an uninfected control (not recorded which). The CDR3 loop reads CASSPGGTNEKLFF. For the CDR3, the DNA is TGTGCCAGCAGTCCAGGGGGGACTAATGAAAAACTGTTTTTT.